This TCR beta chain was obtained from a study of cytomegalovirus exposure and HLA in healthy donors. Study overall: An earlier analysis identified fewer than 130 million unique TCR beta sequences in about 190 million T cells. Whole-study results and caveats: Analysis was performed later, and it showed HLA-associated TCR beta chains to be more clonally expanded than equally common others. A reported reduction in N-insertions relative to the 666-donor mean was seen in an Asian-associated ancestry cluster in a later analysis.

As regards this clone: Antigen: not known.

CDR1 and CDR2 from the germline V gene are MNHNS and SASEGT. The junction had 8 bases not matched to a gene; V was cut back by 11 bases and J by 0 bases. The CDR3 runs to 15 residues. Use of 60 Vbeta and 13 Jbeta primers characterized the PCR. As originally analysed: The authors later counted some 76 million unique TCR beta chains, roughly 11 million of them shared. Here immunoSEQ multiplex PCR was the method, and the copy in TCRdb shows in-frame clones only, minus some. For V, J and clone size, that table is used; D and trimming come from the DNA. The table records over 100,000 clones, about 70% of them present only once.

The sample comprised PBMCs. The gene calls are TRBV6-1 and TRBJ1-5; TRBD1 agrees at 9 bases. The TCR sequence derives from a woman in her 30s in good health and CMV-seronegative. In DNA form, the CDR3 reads TGTGCCTGCGGGTGGACAGGGGATAGCAATCAGCCCCAGCATTTT. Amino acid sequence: CACGWTGDSNQPQHF.